This T cell receptor (beta chain) was captured in a study of cytomegalovirus exposure and HLA in healthy donors. Study observations and caveats: Later work found most CMV-associated TCR beta chains apparently HLA-restricted.

Points on this clone: Its specificity is not known. One junction end disagrees with the germline gene, perhaps due to a read error.

This CDR3 spans 15 amino acids. CDR1 and CDR2 from the germline V gene are SEHNR and FQNEAQ (reference sequence). Primers included in the PCR were 60 Vbeta and 13 Jbeta primers. Some clones are missing from TCRdb's copy, which holds only in-frame ones; the method was immunoSEQ multiplex PCR. This sample has about 160,000 clones, with over 65% found just once. The source material was PBMCs. The clonotype originates from a woman in her thirties or forties in good health and CMV-seronegative. The chain combines TRBV7-9 with TRBJ1-2; TRBD1 agrees at 8 bases. The CDR3 bases are TGTTCCAGCAGCTACCTTGACAGGGGCCACTATGGCTACACCTTC. Translated, it gives CSSSYLDRGHYGYTF.